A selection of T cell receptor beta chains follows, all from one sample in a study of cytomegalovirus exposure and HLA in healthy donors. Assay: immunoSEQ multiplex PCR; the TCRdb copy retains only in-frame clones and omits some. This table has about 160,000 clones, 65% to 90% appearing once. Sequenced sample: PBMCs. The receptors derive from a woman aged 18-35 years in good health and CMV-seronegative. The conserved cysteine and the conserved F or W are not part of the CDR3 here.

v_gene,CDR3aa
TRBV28,ASRTLNTEAF
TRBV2,ASSQEGANYNSPLH
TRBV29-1,SVVQVLNTEAF
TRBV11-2,ASSASGGSSYEQY
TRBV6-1,ASSRLLPTSYEQY
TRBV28,ASSFGTGQPSEQY
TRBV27,AVGAQTGTGEGYT
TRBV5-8,ASSFKGGRRRETQY
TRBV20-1,SARTGGGYT
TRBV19,ASRQTGNTEAF